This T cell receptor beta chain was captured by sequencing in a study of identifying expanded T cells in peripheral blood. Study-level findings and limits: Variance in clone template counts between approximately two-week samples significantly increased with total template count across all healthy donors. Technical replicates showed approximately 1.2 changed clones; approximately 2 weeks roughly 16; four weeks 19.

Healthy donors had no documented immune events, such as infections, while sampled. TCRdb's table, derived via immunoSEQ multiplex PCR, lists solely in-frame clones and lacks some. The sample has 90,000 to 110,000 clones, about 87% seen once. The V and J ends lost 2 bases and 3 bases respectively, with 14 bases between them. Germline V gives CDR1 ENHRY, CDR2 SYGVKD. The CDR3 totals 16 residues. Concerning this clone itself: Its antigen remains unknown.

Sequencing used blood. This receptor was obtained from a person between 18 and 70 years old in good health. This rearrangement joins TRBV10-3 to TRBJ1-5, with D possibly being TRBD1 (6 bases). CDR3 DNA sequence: TGTGCCATCAGTGAGGTTAGTCAGGGGATCAATCAGCCCCAGCATTTT. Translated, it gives CAISEVSQGINQPQHF.